This T cell receptor beta chain appears in the sequencing data of a study of CD8 T cells in Susac syndrome. Findings and caveats of the study: There was no clonal expansion in the CD4+ T cell repertoires of Susac syndrome.

RNA in amounts of roughly 0.5 to 1 ug was reverse transcribed with random hexamers. By means of immunoSEQ multiplex PCR, TCR beta CDR3 spanning 54 Vbeta and 13 Jbeta underwent amplification. A single record per CDR3 protein comes from TCRdb applying MiXCR to the immunoSEQ multiplex PCR reads. The sample has about 190,000 distinct CDR3 sequences, 90% to 97% seen once; the top ten hold 0.098%. Trimming removed 1 base at V and 3 bases at J, with 16 bases between. This CDR3 has 18 amino acids. To note about this clonotype: Its specificity is not known.

The rearrangement uses TRBV12-3 or TRBV12-4 and TRBJ2-6, with D tentatively TRBD1 or TRBD2 (6 bases each). The clonotype was recovered from a human donor with Susac syndrome. Specimen: CD4+ T cells from PBMCs. The CDR3 DNA is TGTGCCAGCAGTTTAGGTCGGAGGGGGGCTGGTGGGGCCAACGTCCTGACTTTC. This codes for CASSLGRRGAGGANVLTF.